This T cell receptor beta chain was sequenced in a study of blood T cell repertoires in COVID-19. The overall study: Sites in the United States, Italy and Spain provided acute and convalescent COVID-19 samples. From T cells, B-cell-depleted T cells, or PBMCs came the material, which was cDNA or gDNA.

Per the original methods: Nucleated cell counts were estimated from reference gene primer amplification. Sequencing used immunoSEQ multiplex PCR; TCRdb keeps in-frame clones, though not all of them. Clone size and V and J calls were adopted from that table, with D and trimming inferred from the DNA. The repertoire holds roughly 65,000 clones, about 82% seen once, with about 40% in the top ten. Trimming stripped 5 bases from V and 4 bases from J, with 14 bases between. CDR1 and CDR2 (germline): SGHNT, YENEEA. CDR3 size: 14 residues. The origin of this receptor is a human donor in a cohort sampled during active COVID-19. Input material: peripheral blood. The chain has TRBV11-3 and TRBJ1-2; D perhaps matches TRBD1 (5 bases). The CDR3: CASSPGQGSYGYTF. DNA of the CDR3: TGTGCCAGCAGCCCTGGGCAGGGAAGCTATGGCTACACCTTC.